The 20 T cell receptor beta chains below were found in one sample sequenced in a study of T-cell memory formation after mild COVID-19. In TCRdb, the 5' RACE reads were re-called with MiXCR into one record per CDR3 protein. The profile covers approximately 500,000 distinct CDR3 sequences, with 25% appearing a single time and around 13% taken by the ten largest. The sequenced sample consisted of PBMCs or a T cell subset sorted from them (not recorded which). The receptors were gathered from an adult woman who had mild COVID-19 (a few samples of this study predate the infection). Cell type and time point are not known.

The J gene is TRBJ1-2, the V gene TRBV3-1; D remains ambiguous. The CDR3 length is 15 residues. From germline, CDR1 is LGHDT and CDR2 YNNKEL (reference sequence). Between the trimmed V and J ends, which lost 1 base and 5 bases, there was a span of 14 bases. DNA of the CDR3: TGTGCCAGCAGCCAAGCTAGAATAGGAGGATATGGCTACACCTTC. Translating it yields CASSQARIGGYGYTF.

This clonotype was detected a few times. The gene calls are TRBV4-2 and TRBJ2-3; 8 positions agree with TRBD2. Losses at the gene ends were 3 bases for V and 4 bases for J; bases not matched to a gene: 9. This CDR3 region has 16 residues. Germline values: CDR1 LGHNA, CDR2 YNFKEQ. CDR3: CASSHRTGTSPDTQYF. CDR3 bases: TGTGCCAGCAGCCATCGCACCGGGACTAGTCCAGATACGCAGTATTTT.

The CDR3: CASSQESRGADGYTF. In DNA, the CDR3 is TGCGCCAGCAGCCAAGAATCGAGGGGCGCGGATGGCTACACCTTC. The chain combines TRBV4-1 with TRBJ1-2; perhaps TRBD1 as D (5 bases). V gave up 0 bases and J gave up 6 bases, with 14 bases separating them. The germline CDR1 and CDR2 sequences are MGHRA and YSYEKL. The CDR3 length is 15 residues.

This chain connects TRBV20-1 to TRBJ2-1; 7 nucleotides line up with TRBD2. This CDR3 spans 13 amino acids. Per germline, CDR1 DFQATT and CDR2 SNEGSKA (reference sequence). J was trimmed by 7 bases and V by 5 bases; bases with no gene match: 8. CDR3 nucleotide sequence: TGCAGTGCTGGACGGGGGGAGGCTAATGAGCAGTTCTTC. It is translated as CSAGRGEANEQFF.

This clonotype was picked up a small number of times. The chain combines TRBV7-3 with TRBJ2-5, with 7 bases that match TRBD2. The CDR3 runs to 16 residues. J was trimmed by 2 bases and V by 1 base; bases with no gene match: 7. The germline V gene has CDR1 SGHTA and CDR2 FQGTGA. CDR3 sequence: CASSLNGGGGQETQYF. The CDR3 nucleotides are TGTGCCAGCAGCTTAAATGGCGGGGGTGGACAAGAGACCCAGTACTTC.

This clonotype has more than one count but fewer than ten. J is TRBJ2-1 and V is TRBV11-2, with 11 positions matching TRBD2. The CDR3 loop spans 21 amino acids. V dropped 6 bases and J dropped 2; count of bases not matched to a gene: 21. The germline V gene has CDR1 SGHAT and CDR2 FQNNGV. The chain's CDR3 is CASSSSLLAGGPRGTYNEQFF. The CDR3 DNA follows: TGTGCCAGCAGTTCCAGCCTCCTAGCGGGAGGACCGCGGGGGACCTACAATGAGCAGTTCTTC.

The chain employs TRBV5-6 and TRBJ1-2, with TRBD1 as a possible D gene (5 bases). The germline CDR1 and CDR2 sequences are SGHDT and YYEEEE. The V end was cut by 1 base, the J end by 4 bases, with 14 bases between. The CDR3 contains 15 residues. CDR3 loop: CASSLRGGAGYGYTF. CDR3 coding DNA: TGTGCCAGCAGCTTGCGAGGAGGGGCTGGCTATGGCTACACCTTC.

This chain uses TRBV4-1 with TRBJ1-2; 7 nucleotides align to TRBD1. This CDR3 is 16 amino acids long. V lost 2 bases and J lost 8; bases outside the gene matches: 14. CDR1 is MGHRA and CDR2 is YSYEKL in the germline V gene. CDR3 DNA: TGCGCCAGCAGCCAAATGACAGGGATGTCGTTCGGGGGCTACACCTTC. Amino acids: CASSQMTGMSFGGYTF.

This clonotype has more than one count but fewer than ten. This sequence joins TRBV24-1 and TRBJ2-7; weak D call: TRBD1 (6 bases). The germline gives CDR1 KGHDR, CDR2 SFDVKD. The CDR3 contains 21 residues. V was clipped by 5 bases and J by 2 bases, with 33 bases between them. CDR3 protein: CATSAGPSRRGEQGPPYEQYF. CDR3 nucleotides: TGTGCCACCAGTGCGGGCCCTTCGCGCCGTGGGGAACAGGGACCACCCTACGAGCAGTACTTC.

The rearrangement uses TRBV5-1 and TRBJ1-1, with TRBD1 as a possible D gene (5 bases). The CDR3 consists of 16 residues. Germline values: CDR1 SGHRS, CDR2 YFSETQ. The ends were cut back, 0 bases at V and 4 bases at J, with 16 bases in the middle. This chain's CDR3 is CASSLARAHEGTEAFF. In nucleotides, the CDR3 is TGCGCCAGCAGCTTGGCCAGGGCCCACGAGGGCACTGAAGCTTTCTTT.

This clonotype was observed a handful of times. The chain is built from TRBV6-5 and TRBJ2-5, with D perhaps assigned TRBD1 or TRBD2 (5 bases each). Germline V gene data show CDR1 as MNHEY and CDR2 as SVGAGI. The CDR3 covers 15 residues. Trimming cost V 0 bases and J 4 bases, with 12 bases left between them. For the CDR3, the DNA is TGTGCCAGCAGTTACTCCTTGTGGGGGTCAGAGACCCAGTACTTC. Amino acids: CASSYSLWGSETQYF.

This clonotype has more than one count but fewer than ten. The chain joins TRBV7-3 to TRBJ2-1; 8 nucleotides match TRBD2. Germline CDR1 and CDR2: SGHTA and FQGTGA. The trim removed 1 base at V and 9 bases at J, leaving 5 bases unmatched. The CDR3 is 14 residues long. CDR3 DNA sequence: TGTGCCAGCAGCTTAATTAGCGGGGACGGTGAGCAGTTCTTC. This translates into CASSLISGDGEQFF.

The chain combines TRBV20-1 with TRBJ2-5; 10 bases are a match to TRBD2. V shed 6 bases, J shed 1 base, and the junction held 14 bases outside the gene matches. The CDR3 extends over 17 amino acids. CDR1 and CDR2 from the germline V gene are DFQATT and SNEGSKA (reference sequence). The chain's CDR3 is CSAHSGLAVTPQETQYF. The CDR3, as DNA: TGCAGTGCCCACTCTGGACTAGCGGTTACCCCCCAAGAGACCCAGTACTTC.

The chain links TRBV30 to TRBJ1-2; no clear D gene. V was pared by 1 base and J by 5 bases, with 8 bases between. Germline V gives CDR1 GTSNPN, CDR2 SVGIG (reference sequence). The CDR3 length is 12 residues. CDR3: CAWSGGSYGYTF. In DNA, the CDR3 is TGTGCCTGGAGTGGCGGCTCGTATGGCTACACCTTC.

The V call is TRBV5-1, the J call TRBJ2-7, with TRBD2 as a possible D gene (5 bases). Per the germline V gene, CDR1 is SGHRS and CDR2 is YFSETQ. Deletions cut 0 bases from V and 5 bases from J, with 12 bases between. This CDR3 region has 14 residues. CDR3 sequence reads: CASSLGGPQDEQYF. In DNA form, the CDR3 reads TGCGCCAGCAGCTTGGGAGGGCCGCAAGACGAGCAGTACTTC.

This clonotype has more than one count but fewer than ten. The V and J genes are TRBV20-1 and TRBJ1-1; no firm D call. Trimming took off 5 bases at V and 10 bases at J, with 23 bases between the two ends. The CDR3 totals 14 residues. The germline V gene has CDR1 DFQATT and CDR2 SNEGSKA (reference sequence). This CDR3 is CSAVRSGLTAPAFF. The CDR3 region has the DNA TGCAGTGCTGTTAGGTCGGGTCTTACCGCTCCAGCTTTCTTT.

In this sample, this clonotype turned up a few times. CDR3 loop: CASHAGGPVEAFF. The CDR3 nucleotides are TGTGCCAGCCACGCGGGGGGACCCGTTGAAGCTTTCTTT. The chain couples TRBV7-9 to TRBJ1-1; tentative D call: TRBD1 (5 bases). V was clipped by 8 bases and J by 7 bases, with 17 bases between them. Germline CDR1 SEHNR, CDR2 FQNEAQ (reference sequence). The CDR3 spans 13 residues.

The genes are TRBV12-3 or TRBV12-4 and TRBJ2-1, with 14 bases matching TRBD2. V gave up 6 bases and J gave up 9 bases; unmatched junction bases: 7. There are 15 residues in the CDR3. The CDR3 sequence: CASRLTSGRVVEQFF. The CDR3 DNA reads as TGTGCCAGCAGATTGACTAGCGGGAGGGTAGTTGAGCAGTTCTTC.

This clonotype was detected only a few times. V gene TRBV6-5 combines with J gene TRBJ1-4; D call uncertain. V was cut by 2 bases and J by 5 bases, with 3 bases left in between. This CDR3 contains 12 residues. Germline CDR1 and CDR2: MNHEY and SVGAGI. CDR3 sequence reads: CASSYTNEKLFF. The CDR3 nucleotides are TGTGCCAGCAGTTACACGAATGAAAAACTGTTTTTT.

The CDR3 spells CASSFSGGGEKLFF. The CDR3 DNA reads TGTGCCAGCAGCTTCTCAGGAGGGGGTGAAAAACTGTTTTTT. J is TRBJ1-4 and V is TRBV7-2, with D maybe TRBD1 (6 bases). V was pared by 3 bases and J by 7 bases, with 12 bases between. The CDR3 totals 14 residues. Germline V lookup: CDR1 SGHTA, CDR2 FQGNSA.